A single sample is the source of the 11 T cell receptor beta chains below, sequenced in a study of T cell responses to AZD1222 COVID-19 vaccine. Here immunoSEQ multiplex PCR was the method, and the copy in TCRdb shows in-frame clones only, minus some. The sample has 170,000 or so clones, around 87% seen once. This sample comprised peripheral blood, obtained on day 0 of AZD1222 vaccination. All receptors come from an adult in good health.

This clone showed up just a few times. The rearrangement uses TRBV3-1 (or the pseudogene TRBV3-2) and TRBJ2-1, with 10 nucleotides matching TRBD2. The CDR3 has 19 residues. V dropped 2 bases and J dropped 9; count of bases not matched to a gene: 19. Germline V gives CDR1 LGHDT, CDR2 YNNKEL (reference sequence). The CDR3 DNA follows: TGTGCCAGCAGCCAACCGGGACTAGCGTCGGACCCCAAATGGGGTGAGCAGTTCTTC. Translating it yields CASSQPGLASDPKWGEQFF.

The chain carries TRBV10-2 and TRBJ2-2; D may be TRBD1 (6 bases). Per the germline V gene, CDR1 is WSHSY and CDR2 is SAAADI. V was pared by 6 bases and J by 5 bases, with 13 bases between. This CDR3 region has 14 residues. The CDR3 region is CASRGASRTGELFF. The CDR3 DNA sequence: TGCGCCAGCAGGGGGGCCTCGCGTACCGGGGAGCTGTTTTTT.

The CDR3 sequence is CASSESSGNTIYF. The DNA of the CDR3 is TGTGCCAGCAGTGAGAGCTCTGGAAACACCATATATTTT. The chain carries TRBV3-1 (or the pseudogene TRBV3-2) and TRBJ1-3; no clear D. Trimming cost V 6 bases and J 0 bases, with 6 bases left between them. Germline V lookup: CDR1 LGHDT, CDR2 YNNKEL (reference sequence). The CDR3 is 13 amino acids.

The count of this clone is one. The J gene is TRBJ1-1, the V gene TRBV5-1; 9 bases are shared with TRBD1. The V gene's germline CDR1 is SGHRS and CDR2 YFSETQ. The junction had 10 bases not matched to a gene; V was cut back by 5 bases and J by 5 bases. The CDR3 spans 15 residues. CDR3 coding DNA: TGCGCCAGCAGAGCGACCGGGACAGGGAGAACTGAAGCTTTCTTT. The encoded protein is CASRATGTGRTEAFF.

The CDR3: CASSPPQRGYEQYF. The CDR3 DNA reads as TGTGCCAGCTCACCACCACAGCGGGGCTACGAGCAGTACTTC. The chain uses TRBV18 and TRBJ2-7; TRBD2 matches 7 bases. V shed 0 bases, J shed 3 bases, and the junction held 2 bases outside the gene matches. Per germline, CDR1 KGHSH and CDR2 LQKENI. The CDR3 has 14 residues.

This chain joins TRBV18 and TRBJ2-7; 7 bases align to TRBD1. After removal of 4 bases from V and 2 bases from J, the junction contained 5 bases not matched to a gene. Germline V gene sequence: CDR1 KGHSH, CDR2 LQKENI. The CDR3 covers 14 residues. CDR3 sequence (DNA): TGTGCCAGCTCACGGGACAGTTCCACCTACGAGCAGTACTTC. This sequence encodes CASSRDSSTYEQYF. Full variable domain (missing parts from reference TRBV18 and TRBJ2-7): NAGVMQNPRHLVRRRGQEARLRCSPMKGHSHVYWYRQLPEEGLKFMVYLQKENIIDESGMPKERFSAEFPKEGPSILRIQQVVRGDSAAYFCASSRDSSTYEQYFGPGTRLTVT.

The J gene is TRBJ1-5, the V gene TRBV4-1; D is possibly TRBD1 (6 bases). The CDR3 covers 15 residues. Looked up from germline, CDR1 is MGHRA and CDR2 is YSYEKL. V was cut by 1 base and J by 6 bases, with 13 bases left in between. CDR3 residues: CASSQGPRGSQPQHF. The CDR3 DNA reads as TGCGCCAGCAGCCAAGGGCCCAGGGGAAGTCAGCCCCAGCATTTT.

V and J are TRBV19 and TRBJ2-1, with D possibly TRBD2 on 5 matching bases. The V gene's germline CDR1 is LNHDA and CDR2 SQIVND (reference sequence). There are 14 residues in the CDR3. Trimming stripped 7 bases from V and 0 bases from J, with 10 bases between. The CDR3 sequence: CASNAGFSYNEQFF. In DNA form, the CDR3 reads TGTGCCAGTAATGCGGGCTTCTCCTACAATGAGCAGTTCTTC. The whole variable domain, remainder taken from reference TRBV19 and TRBJ2-1, is DGGITQSPKYLFRKEGQNVTLSCEQNLNHDAMYWYRQDPGQGLRLIYYSQIVNDFQKGDIAEGYSVSREKKESFPLTVTSAQKNPTAFYLCASNAGFSYNEQFFGPGTRLTVL.

V gene TRBV19 combines with J gene TRBJ1-4, with D possibly matching TRBD1 (5 bases). The CDR3 is made up of 17 amino acids. The germline V gene has CDR1 LNHDA and CDR2 SQIVND (reference sequence). With 10 bases removed from V and 1 base from J, the gap between germline ends came to 22 bases. The chain's CDR3 is CATSPGGARVTNEKLFF. The CDR3 nucleotides are TGTGCCACCAGTCCCGGTGGGGCGCGGGTAACTAATGAAAAACTGTTTTTT.

The chain joins TRBV2 to TRBJ1-5, with TRBD1 identical over 8 bases. This CDR3 region has 16 residues. CDR1 and CDR2 (germline): SNHLY, FYNNEI. With V trimmed by 8 bases and J by 7 bases, 16 bases remained unmatched. CDR3: CASAGQGGRVGQPQHF. The CDR3 bases are TGTGCCAGCGCCGGACAGGGAGGAAGGGTCGGCCAGCCCCAGCATTTT. The full variable domain, completed using reference TRBV2 and TRBJ1-5, is EPEVTQTPSHQVTQMGQEVILRCVPISNHLYFYWYRQILGQKVEFLVSFYNNEISEKSEIFDDQFSVERPDGSNFTLKIRSTKLEDSAMYFCASAGQGGRVGQPQHFGDGTRLSIL.

This clone occurred once. V usage is TRBV29-1 and J usage is TRBJ2-7; D is possibly TRBD1 or TRBD2 (5 bases each). Deletions cut 0 bases from V and 7 bases from J, with 13 bases between. This CDR3 is 13 amino acids long. Germline CDR1 reads SQVTM; CDR2 reads ANQGSEA. The CDR3 protein is CSVEEVGVREQYF. The CDR3, as DNA: TGCAGCGTTGAAGAAGTGGGGGTCAGGGAGCAGTACTTC.